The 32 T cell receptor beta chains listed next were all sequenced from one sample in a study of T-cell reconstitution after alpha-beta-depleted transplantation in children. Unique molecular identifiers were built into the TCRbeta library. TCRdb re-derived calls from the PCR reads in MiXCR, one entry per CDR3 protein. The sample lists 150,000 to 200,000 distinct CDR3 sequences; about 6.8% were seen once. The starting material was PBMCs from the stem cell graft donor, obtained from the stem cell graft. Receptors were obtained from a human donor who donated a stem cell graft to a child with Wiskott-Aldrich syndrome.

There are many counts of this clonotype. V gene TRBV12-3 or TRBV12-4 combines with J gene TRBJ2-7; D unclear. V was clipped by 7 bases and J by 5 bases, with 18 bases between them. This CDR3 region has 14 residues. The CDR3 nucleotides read TGTGCCAGCAAGAAACTCCTCCCGGATCACGAGCAGTACTTC. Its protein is CASKKLLPDHEQYF.

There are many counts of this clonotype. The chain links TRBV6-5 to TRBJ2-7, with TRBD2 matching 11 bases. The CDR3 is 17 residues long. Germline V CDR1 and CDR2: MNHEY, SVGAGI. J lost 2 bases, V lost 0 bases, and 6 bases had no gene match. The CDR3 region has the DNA TGTGCCAGCAGTTACTCAACCGGGACTAGCGGAGCCTACGAGCAGTACTTC. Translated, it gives CASSYSTGTSGAYEQYF.

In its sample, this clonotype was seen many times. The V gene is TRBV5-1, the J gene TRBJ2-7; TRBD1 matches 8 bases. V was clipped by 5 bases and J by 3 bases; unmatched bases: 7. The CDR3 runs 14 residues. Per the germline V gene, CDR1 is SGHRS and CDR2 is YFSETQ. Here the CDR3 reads CASSFRDRLYEQYF. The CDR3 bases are TGCGCCAGCAGTTTTCGGGACAGGCTCTACGAGCAGTACTTC.

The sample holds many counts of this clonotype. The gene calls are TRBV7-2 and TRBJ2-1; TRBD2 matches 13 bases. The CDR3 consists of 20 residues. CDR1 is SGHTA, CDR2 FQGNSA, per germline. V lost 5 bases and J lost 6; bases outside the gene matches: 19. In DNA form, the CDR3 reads TGTGCCAGCAGCCCTCCAACTTACCGGACTAGCGGGAGTCCCCTCAATGAGCAGTTCTTC. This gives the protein CASSPPTYRTSGSPLNEQFF. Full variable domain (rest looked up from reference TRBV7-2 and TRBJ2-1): GAGVSQSPSNKVTEKGKDVELRCDPISGHTALYWYRQSLGQGLEFLIYFQGNSAPDKSGLPSDRFSAERTGGSVSTLTIQRTQQEDSAVYLCASSPPTYRTSGSPLNEQFFGPGTRLTVL.

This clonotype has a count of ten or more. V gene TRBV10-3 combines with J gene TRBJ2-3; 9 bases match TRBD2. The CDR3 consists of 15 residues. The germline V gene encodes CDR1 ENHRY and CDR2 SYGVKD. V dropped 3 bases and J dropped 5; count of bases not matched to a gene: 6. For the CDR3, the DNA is TGTGCCATCAGTGACTTCGCGGGGGGGGGAGATACGCAGTATTTT. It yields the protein CAISDFAGGGDTQYF.

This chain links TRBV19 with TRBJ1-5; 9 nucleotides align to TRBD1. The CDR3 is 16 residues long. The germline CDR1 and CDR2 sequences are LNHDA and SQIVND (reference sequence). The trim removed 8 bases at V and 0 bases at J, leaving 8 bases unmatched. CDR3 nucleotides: TGTGCCAGTCTCGACCTACAGGGGGCTAGCAATCAGCCCCAGCATTTT. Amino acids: CASLDLQGASNQPQHF.

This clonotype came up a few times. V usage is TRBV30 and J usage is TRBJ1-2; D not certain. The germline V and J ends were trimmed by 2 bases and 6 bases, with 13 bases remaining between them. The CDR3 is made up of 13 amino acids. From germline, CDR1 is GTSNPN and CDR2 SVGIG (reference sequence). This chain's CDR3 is CAWSTKRGDGYTF. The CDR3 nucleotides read TGTGCCTGGAGTACGAAGCGGGGAGATGGCTACACCTTC.

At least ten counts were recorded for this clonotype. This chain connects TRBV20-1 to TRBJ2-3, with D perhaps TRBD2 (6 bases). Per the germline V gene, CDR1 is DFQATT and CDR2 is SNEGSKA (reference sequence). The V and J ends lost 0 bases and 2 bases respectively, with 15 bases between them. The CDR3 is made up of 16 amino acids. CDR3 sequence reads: CSARDPGGAFTDTQYF. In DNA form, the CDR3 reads TGCAGTGCTAGAGATCCCGGCGGGGCCTTCACAGATACGCAGTATTTT.

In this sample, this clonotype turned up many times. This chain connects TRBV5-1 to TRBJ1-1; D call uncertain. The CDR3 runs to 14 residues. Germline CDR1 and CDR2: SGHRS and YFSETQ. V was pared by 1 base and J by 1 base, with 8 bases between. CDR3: CASSLSHKNTEAFF. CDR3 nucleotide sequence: TGCGCCAGCAGCTTGAGCCACAAGAACACTGAAGCTTTCTTT. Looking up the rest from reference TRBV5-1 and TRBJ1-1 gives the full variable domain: KAGVTQTPRYLIKTRGQQVTLSCSPISGHRSVSWYQQTPGQGLQFLFEYFSETQRNKGNFPGRFSGRQFSNSRSEMNVSTLELGDSALYLCASSLSHKNTEAFFGQGTRLTVV.

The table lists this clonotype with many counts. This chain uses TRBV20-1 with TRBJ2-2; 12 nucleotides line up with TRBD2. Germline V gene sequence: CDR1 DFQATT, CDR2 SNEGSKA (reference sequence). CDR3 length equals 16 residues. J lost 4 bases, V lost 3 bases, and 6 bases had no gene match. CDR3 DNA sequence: TGCAGTGCTAGTAGGGCTAGCGGGGGGGCCACCGGGGAGCTGTTTTTT. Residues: CSASRASGGATGELFF.

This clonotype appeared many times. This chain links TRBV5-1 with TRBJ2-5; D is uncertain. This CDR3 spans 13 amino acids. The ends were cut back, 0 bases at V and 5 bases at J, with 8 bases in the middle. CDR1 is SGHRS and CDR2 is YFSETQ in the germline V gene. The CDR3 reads CASSLGSGETQYF. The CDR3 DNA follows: TGCGCCAGCAGCTTGGGTAGTGGGGAGACCCAGTACTTC.

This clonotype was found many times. CDR3 region: CASSLQPNTEAFF. The CDR3 DNA sequence: TGTGCCAGCAGCTTGCAGCCGAACACTGAAGCTTTCTTT. J is TRBJ1-1 and V is TRBV7-2; no firm D call. This CDR3 contains 13 residues. Germline CDR1 SGHTA, CDR2 FQGNSA. V lost 3 bases to trimming and J lost 1 base, with 6 bases between them.

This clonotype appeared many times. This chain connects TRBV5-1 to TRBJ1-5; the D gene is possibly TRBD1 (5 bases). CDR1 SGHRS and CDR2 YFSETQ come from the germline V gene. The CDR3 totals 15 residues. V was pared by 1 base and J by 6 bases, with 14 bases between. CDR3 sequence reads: CASSLSYGGGQPQHF. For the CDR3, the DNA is TGCGCCAGCAGCTTGTCATATGGGGGGGGTCAGCCCCAGCATTTT.

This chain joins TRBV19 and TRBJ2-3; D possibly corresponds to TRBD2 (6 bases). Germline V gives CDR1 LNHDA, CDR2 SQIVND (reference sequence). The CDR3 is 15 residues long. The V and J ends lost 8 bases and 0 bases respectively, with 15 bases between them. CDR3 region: CASHSGTYSTDTQYF. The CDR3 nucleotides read TGTGCCAGTCACTCCGGGACTTACAGCACAGATACGCAGTATTTT.

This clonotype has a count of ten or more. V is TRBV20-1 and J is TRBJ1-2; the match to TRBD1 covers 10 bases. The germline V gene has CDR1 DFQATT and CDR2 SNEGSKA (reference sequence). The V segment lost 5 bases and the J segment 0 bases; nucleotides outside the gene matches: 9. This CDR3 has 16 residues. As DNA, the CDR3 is TGCAGTGCTCATAGCGCCGGGACAGGGGCTAACTATGGCTACACCTTC. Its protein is CSAHSAGTGANYGYTF.

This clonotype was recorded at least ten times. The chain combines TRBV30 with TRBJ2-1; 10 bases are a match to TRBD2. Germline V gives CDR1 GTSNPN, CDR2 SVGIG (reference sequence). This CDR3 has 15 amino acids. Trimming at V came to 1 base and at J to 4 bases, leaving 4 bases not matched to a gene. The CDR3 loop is CAWSELAGIYNEQFF. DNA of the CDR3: TGTGCCTGGAGTGAACTAGCGGGGATTTACAATGAGCAGTTCTTC.

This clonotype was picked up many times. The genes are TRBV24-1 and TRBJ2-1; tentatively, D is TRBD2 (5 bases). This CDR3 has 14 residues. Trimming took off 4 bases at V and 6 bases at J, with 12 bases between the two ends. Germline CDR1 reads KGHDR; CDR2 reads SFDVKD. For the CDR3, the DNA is TGTGCCACCAGTGACTTGAGGGATCGCAATGAGCAGTTCTTC. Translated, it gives CATSDLRDRNEQFF.

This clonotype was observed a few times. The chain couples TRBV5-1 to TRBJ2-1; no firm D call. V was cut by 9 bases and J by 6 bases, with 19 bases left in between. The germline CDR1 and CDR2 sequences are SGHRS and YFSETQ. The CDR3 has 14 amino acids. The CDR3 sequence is CATTTGQPFNEQFF. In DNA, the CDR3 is TGCGCCACTACGACCGGGCAACCCTTCAATGAGCAGTTCTTC.

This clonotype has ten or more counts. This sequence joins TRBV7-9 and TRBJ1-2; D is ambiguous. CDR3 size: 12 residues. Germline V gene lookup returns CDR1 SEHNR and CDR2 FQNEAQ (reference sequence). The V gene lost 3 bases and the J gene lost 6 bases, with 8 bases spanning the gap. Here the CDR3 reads CASSFEVDGYTF. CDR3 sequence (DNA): TGTGCCAGCAGCTTTGAGGTGGATGGCTACACCTTC.

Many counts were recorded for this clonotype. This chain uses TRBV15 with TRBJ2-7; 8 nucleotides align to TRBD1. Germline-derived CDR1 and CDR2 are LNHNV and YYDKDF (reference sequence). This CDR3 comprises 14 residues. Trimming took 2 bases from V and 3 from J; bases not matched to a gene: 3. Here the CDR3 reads CATSRPGGFYEQYF. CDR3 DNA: TGTGCCACCAGCAGACCAGGGGGCTTCTACGAGCAGTACTTC. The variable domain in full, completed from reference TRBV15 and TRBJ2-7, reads DAMVIQNPRYQVTQFGKPVTLSCSQTLNHNVMYWYQQKSSQAPKLLFHYYDKDFNNEADTPDNFQSRRPNTSFCFLDIRSPGLGDTAMYLCATSRPGGFYEQYFGPGTRLTVT.

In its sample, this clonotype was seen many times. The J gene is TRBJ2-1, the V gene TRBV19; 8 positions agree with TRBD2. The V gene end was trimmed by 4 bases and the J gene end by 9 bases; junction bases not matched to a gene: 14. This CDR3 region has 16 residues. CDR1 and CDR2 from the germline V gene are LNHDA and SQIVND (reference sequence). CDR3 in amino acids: CASSTGGGRAGTEQFF. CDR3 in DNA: TGTGCCAGTAGTACCGGGGGGGGGAGGGCCGGTACTGAGCAGTTCTTC.

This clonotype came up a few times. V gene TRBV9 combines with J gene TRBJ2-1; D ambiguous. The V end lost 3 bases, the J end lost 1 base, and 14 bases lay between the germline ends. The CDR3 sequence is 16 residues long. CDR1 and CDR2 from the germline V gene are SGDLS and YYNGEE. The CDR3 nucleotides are TGTGCCAGCAGCGAAACTCCCTGGGGTTCCTACAATGAGCAGTTCTTC. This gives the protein CASSETPWGSYNEQFF.

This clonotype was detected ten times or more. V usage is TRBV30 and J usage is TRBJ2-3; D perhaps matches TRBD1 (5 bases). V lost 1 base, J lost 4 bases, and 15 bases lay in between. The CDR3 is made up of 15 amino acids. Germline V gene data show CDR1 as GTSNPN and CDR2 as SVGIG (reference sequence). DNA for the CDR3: TGTGCCTGGAGTGCTGGCGGACATGGGGCAGATACGCAGTATTTT. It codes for CAWSAGGHGADTQYF.

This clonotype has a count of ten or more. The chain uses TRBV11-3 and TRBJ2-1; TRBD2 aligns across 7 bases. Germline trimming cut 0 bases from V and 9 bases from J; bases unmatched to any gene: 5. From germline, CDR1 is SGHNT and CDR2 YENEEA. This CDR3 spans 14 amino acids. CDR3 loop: CASSLDGAGAEQFF. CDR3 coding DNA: TGTGCCAGCAGCTTAGATGGTGCGGGAGCTGAGCAGTTCTTC.

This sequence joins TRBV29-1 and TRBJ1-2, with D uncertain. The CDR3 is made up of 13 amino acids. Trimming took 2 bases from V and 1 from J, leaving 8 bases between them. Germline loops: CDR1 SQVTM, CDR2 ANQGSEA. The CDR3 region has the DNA TGCAGCGTTGAACCTATGCGTAACTATGGCTACACCTTC. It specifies CSVEPMRNYGYTF. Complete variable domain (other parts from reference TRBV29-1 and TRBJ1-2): SAVISQKPSRDICQRGTSLTIQCQVDSQVTMMFWYRQQPGQSLTLIATANQGSEATYESGFVIDKFPISRPNLTFSTLTVSNMSPEDSSIYLCSVEPMRNYGYTFGSGTRLTVV.

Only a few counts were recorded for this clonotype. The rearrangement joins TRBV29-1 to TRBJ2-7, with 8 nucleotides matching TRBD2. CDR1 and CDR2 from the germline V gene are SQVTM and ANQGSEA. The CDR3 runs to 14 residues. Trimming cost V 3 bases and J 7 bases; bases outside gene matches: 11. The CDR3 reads CSVDMQSGGLEQYF. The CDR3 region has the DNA TGCAGCGTTGATATGCAAAGCGGGGGACTTGAGCAGTACTTC.

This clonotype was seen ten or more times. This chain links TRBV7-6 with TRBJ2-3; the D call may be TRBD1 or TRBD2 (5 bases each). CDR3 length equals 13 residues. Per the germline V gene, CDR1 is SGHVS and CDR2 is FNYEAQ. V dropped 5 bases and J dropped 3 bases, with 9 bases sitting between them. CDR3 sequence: CASSPGTTDTQYF. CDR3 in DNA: TGTGCCAGCAGCCCGGGGACGACAGATACGCAGTATTTT.

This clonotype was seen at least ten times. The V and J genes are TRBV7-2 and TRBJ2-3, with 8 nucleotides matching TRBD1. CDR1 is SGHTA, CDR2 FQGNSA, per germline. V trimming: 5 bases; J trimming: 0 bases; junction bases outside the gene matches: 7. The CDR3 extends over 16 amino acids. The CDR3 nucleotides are TGTGCCAGCAGCGTCCGACAGGGGACTAGCACAGATACGCAGTATTTT. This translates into CASSVRQGTSTDTQYF.

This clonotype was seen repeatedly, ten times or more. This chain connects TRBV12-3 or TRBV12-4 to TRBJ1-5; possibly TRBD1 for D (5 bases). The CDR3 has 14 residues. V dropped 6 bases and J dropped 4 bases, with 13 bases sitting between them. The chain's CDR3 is CASSYQGLNQPQHF. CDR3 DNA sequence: TGTGCCAGCAGCTATCAGGGTCTAAATCAGCCCCAGCATTTT.

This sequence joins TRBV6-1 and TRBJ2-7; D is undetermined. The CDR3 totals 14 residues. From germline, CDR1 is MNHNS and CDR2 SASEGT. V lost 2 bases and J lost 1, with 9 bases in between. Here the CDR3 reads CASSEMRGSYEQYF. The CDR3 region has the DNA TGTGCCAGCAGTGAAATGAGAGGATCCTACGAGCAGTACTTC.

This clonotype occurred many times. The DNA of the CDR3 is TGTGCCAGCAGCTTACTCCTCGTGCGGGAGCTAAGCAGCTACGAGCAGTACTTC. As protein: CASSLLLVRELSSYEQYF. The chain links TRBV7-7 to TRBJ2-7, with 7 nucleotides matching TRBD2. The length of the CDR3 is 18 residues. V shed 2 bases and J 3 bases; nucleotides not matched to a gene: 16. The germline V gene has CDR1 SSHAT and CDR2 FNYEAQ (reference sequence).

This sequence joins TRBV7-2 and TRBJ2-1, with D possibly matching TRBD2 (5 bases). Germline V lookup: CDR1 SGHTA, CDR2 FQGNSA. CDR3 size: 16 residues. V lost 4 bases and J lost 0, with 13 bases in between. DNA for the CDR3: TGTGCCAGCAGCTCAAATACTAGAGGCTCCTACAATGAGCAGTTCTTC. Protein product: CASSSNTRGSYNEQFF.